This T cell receptor beta chain comes out of a study of vaccination and CD4 T cells after COVID-19. Study background: The authors gave control cultures a CEFX pool, an HIV-1 Nef pool, or no peptide.

Germline V gene lookup returns CDR1 MDHEN and CDR2 SYDVKM. CDR3 size: 15 residues. J lost 1 base, V lost 3 bases, and 2 bases had no gene match. The Oncomine TCR Beta short-read assay was applied to DNA of cultured CD4+ T cells. TCRdb processed the PCR reads anew with MiXCR; each CDR3 protein has one entry. The sample lists roughly 7,000 distinct CDR3 sequences; approximately 59% were seen once. Treatment denoted: approximately nine-day PBMC culture with coronavirus spike peptide pools or control peptides (ViraFEST assay). Harvesting of the unexposed donor's CD4+ T cells predated the COVID-19 pandemic (2011-2018). There are a few counts of this clonotype. The target antigen is unknown.

The rearrangement uses TRBV28 and TRBJ1-1; 10 nucleotides match TRBD1. What was sequenced was CD4+ T cells from blood, cultured in vitro. This receptor was identified in a human donor in good health. CDR3 sequence reads: CASSLTGGQNTEAFF. The CDR3 nucleotides read TGTGCCAGCAGTTTGACAGGGGGCCAGAACACTGAAGCTTTCTTT.